This T cell receptor beta chain was recovered during a study of OX40 agonist ivuxolimab in advanced cancers. Study context: Treatment received earlier with anti-PD-1, anti-PD-L1 or anti-CTLA-4 agents was allowed, and 40% had some. Three patients, one with hepatocellular carcinoma and two with cutaneous melanoma, responded partially.

The method was immunoSEQ multiplex PCR; TCRdb's version includes in-frame clones alone and lacks a portion of them. The profile shows some 59,000 clones, about 91% of them singletons. CDR3 length: 15 residues. Trimming took off 6 bases at V and 2 bases at J, with 17 bases between the two ends. CDR1 is SGHNT, CDR2 YYREEE, per germline (reference sequence). With respect to this clone: Its antigen is unknown.

Study-level findings and limits: More expanded clones were seen, on average, in CD8+ T cells than in CD4+.

This clonotype was obtained from an adult with an advanced solid tumor such as melanoma, head and neck, liver or kidney cancer. The rearrangement links TRBV5-4 to TRBJ2-5; TRBD1 is a possible D gene (6 bases). The sequencing used CD4+ or CD8+ T cells sorted from blood, collected in a trial of the OX40 agonist ivuxolimab. The CDR3 protein is CASTSGVSEQETQYF. The CDR3 region has the DNA TGTGCCAGCACCTCAGGGGTCTCGGAACAAGAGACCCAGTACTTC.